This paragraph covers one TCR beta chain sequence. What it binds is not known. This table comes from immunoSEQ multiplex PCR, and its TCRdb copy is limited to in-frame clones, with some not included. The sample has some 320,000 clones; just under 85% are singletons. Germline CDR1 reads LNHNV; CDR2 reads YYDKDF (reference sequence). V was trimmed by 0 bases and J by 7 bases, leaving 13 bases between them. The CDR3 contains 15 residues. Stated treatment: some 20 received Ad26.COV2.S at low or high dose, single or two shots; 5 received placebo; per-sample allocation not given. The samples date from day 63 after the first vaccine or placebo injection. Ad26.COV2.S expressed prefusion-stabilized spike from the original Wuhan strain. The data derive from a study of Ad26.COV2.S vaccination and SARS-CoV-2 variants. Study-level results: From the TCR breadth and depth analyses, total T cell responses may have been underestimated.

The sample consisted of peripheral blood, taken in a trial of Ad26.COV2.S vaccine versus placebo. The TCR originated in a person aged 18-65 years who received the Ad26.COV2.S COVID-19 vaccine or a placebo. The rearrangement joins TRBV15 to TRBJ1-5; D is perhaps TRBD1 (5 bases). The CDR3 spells CATSRDHGGGQPQHF. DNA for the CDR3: TGTGCCACCAGCAGAGATCATGGGGGAGGGCAGCCCCAGCATTTT.